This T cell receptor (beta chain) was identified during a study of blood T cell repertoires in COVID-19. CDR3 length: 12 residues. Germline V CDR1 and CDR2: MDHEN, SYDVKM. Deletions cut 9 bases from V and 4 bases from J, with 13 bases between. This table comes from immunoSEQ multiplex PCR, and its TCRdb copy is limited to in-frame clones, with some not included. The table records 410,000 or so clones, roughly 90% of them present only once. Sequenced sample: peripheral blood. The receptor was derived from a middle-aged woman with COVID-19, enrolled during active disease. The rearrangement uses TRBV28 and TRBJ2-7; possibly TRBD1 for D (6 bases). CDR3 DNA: TGTGCCAGTCAGGGGATCAAGTACGAGCAGTACTTC. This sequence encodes CASQGIKYEQYF.